This TCR beta chain stems from a study of neoadjuvant anti-PD-1 for oral cavity cancer. In the study overall: Most patients had three to four biweekly doses of 3 mg/kg nivolumab before resection.

Findings and limits, study-wide: Non-responders to neoadjuvant nivolumab had significantly more clonal PBMC T cells than responders. With a few patients per group, TCR findings need larger cohorts.

This clone was picked up one time. Its antigen remains unidentified. The CDR3 totals 12 residues. The germline gives CDR1 SGHDT, CDR2 YYEEEE. The V gene lost 5 bases and the J gene lost 5 bases, with 10 bases spanning the gap. PBMC libraries mostly used 450 to 600 ng of input genomic DNA, with six replicates per sample. This table comes from immunoSEQ multiplex PCR, and its TCRdb copy is limited to in-frame clones, with some not included. The table records about 72,000 clones, around four fifths of them present only once. The sample here was PBMCs, taken before nivolumab (anti-PD-1) treatment. The TCR originated in a person between 40 and 79 years old with oral cavity squamous cell carcinoma. The V and J genes are TRBV5-6 and TRBJ1-1, with D maybe TRBD1 (6 bases). The DNA of the CDR3 is TGTGCCAGCAGTCAAGGGGGGACTGAAGCTTTCTTT. As protein: CASSQGGTEAFF.